The 18 T cell receptor beta chains in this list originate from one sample, sequenced in a study of T cells in women clearing cervical HPV infection. Repertoires were generated with immunoSEQ multiplex PCR, while TCRdb's copy carries only in-frame clones and drops some. This sample contains 25,000 to 35,000 clones. Specimen: blood buffy coat. The source is a woman aged 18 to 75 with a cervical HPV16 infection that either progressed to CIN3+ or cleared (not recorded which).

For this clone: The CDR3 end is not reached by the read, which stops 3 residues before it; the germline J gene fills it in. The V call is TRBV5-6, the J call TRBJ2-4; D is perhaps TRBD1 (5 bases). The CDR3 extends over 14 amino acids. Between the trimmed V and J ends, which lost 2 bases and 8 bases, there was a span of 14 bases. CDR1 is SGHDT, CDR2 YYEEEE, per germline. CDR3 sequence: CASSFGKGADIQYF. Incomplete CDR3 DNA: TGTGCCAGCAGCTTTGGAAAAGGGGCGGACATT.

Points on this clone: Read sequence stops 3 residues before the CDR3 end, and the germline J gene provides the missing end. V and J are TRBV30 and TRBJ2-7; TRBD2 agrees at 7 bases. Germline V gene sequence: CDR1 GTSNPN, CDR2 SVGIG (reference sequence). This CDR3 contains 13 residues. After removal of 1 base from V and 6 bases from J, the junction contained 6 bases not matched to a gene. The CDR3 DNA, read in part, is TGTGCCTGGAGTGGACGGATAGCGGGCGAG. Translated, it gives CAWSGRIAGE. The CDR3 in its entirety is CAWSGRIAGEQYF. The full variable domain, completed using reference TRBV30 and TRBJ2-7, is SQTIHQWPATLVQPVGSPLSLECTVEGTSNPNLYWYRQAAGRGLQLLFYSVGIGQISSEVPQNLSASRPQDRQFILSSKKLLLSDSGFYLCAWSGRIAGEQYFGPGTRLTVT.

With regard to this clone: The read stops 3 residues short of the end of the CDR3; the missing end is completed from the germline J gene. This chain connects TRBV6-2 or TRBV6-3 to TRBJ2-1; 10 nucleotides align to TRBD2. Germline loops: CDR1 MNHEY, CDR2 SVGEGT. This CDR3 has 16 residues. With 4 bases clipped from V and 2 bases from J, the junction kept 5 bases outside the gene matches. The sequenced CDR3 bases are TGTGCCAGCAGTTCCATAGCGGGAGGAACCTACAATGAG. Protein product: CASSSIAGGTYNE. The entire CDR3 protein is CASSSIAGGTYNEQFF.

As to this clone: The read terminates 3 residues before the CDR3 end, so the remaining end is supplied by the germline J gene. The chain employs TRBV10-3 and TRBJ1-1; 7 bases match TRBD1. V lost 3 bases, J lost 4 bases, and 5 bases stayed unmatched. The V gene's germline CDR1 is ENHRY and CDR2 SYGVKD. CDR3 length: 14 residues. The CDR3 reads CAISDGQGGTEAFF. The DNA read from the CDR3 is TGTGCCATCAGTGACGGGCAGGGGGGCACTGAA.

As concerns this clone: With the read ending 3 residues before the CDR3 end, the germline J gene is used to fill in that end. The V call is TRBV28, the J call TRBJ2-5; 10 bases align to TRBD2. Losses at the gene ends were 6 bases for V and 4 bases for J; bases not matched to a gene: 8. Germline V CDR1 and CDR2: MDHEN, SYDVKM. This CDR3 region has 15 residues. CDR3 residues: CASSSLAGVRETQYF. The CDR3 DNA, read in part, is TGTGCCAGCAGCTCCCTAGCGGGAGTCAGAGAGACC.

Regarding this clone: The CDR3 end is not reached by the read, which stops 3 residues before it; the germline J gene fills it in. This chain joins TRBV5-1 and TRBJ2-7; 9 bases are a match to TRBD1. Germline CDR1 reads SGHRS; CDR2 reads YFSETQ. V was pared by 0 bases and J by 6 bases, with 4 bases of the junction left unmatched. The CDR3 is 14 residues long. CDR3 bases read: TGCGCCAGCAGCTTGGTGGGACAGGGAAGCGAG. Translated, it gives CASSLVGQGSE. Given in full, the CDR3 is CASSLVGQGSEQYF.

Details on this clone: Germline is not matched at one junction end, which may reflect a read error. The DNA ends 3 residues before the CDR3 does, and the rest of the CDR3 is filled in from the germline J gene. V usage is TRBV11-2 and J usage is TRBJ2-3; no firm D call. Germline loops: CDR1 SGHAT, CDR2 FQNNGV. CDR3 length: 15 amino acids. The CDR3 sequence is CASSLTVGSKDTQYF. The CDR3 DNA, read in part, is TGTGCCAGCAGCTTAACGGTTGGTAGCAAAGATACG.

Concerning this clone itself: Read data end 3 residues before the CDR3 end; the end is taken from the germline J gene. This chain links TRBV5-1 with TRBJ1-2, with 9 bases lining up with TRBD1. The CDR3 is made up of 14 amino acids. The germline V gene has CDR1 SGHRS and CDR2 YFSETQ. The V segment lost 0 bases and the J segment 3 bases; nucleotides outside the gene matches: 0. The sequenced part of the CDR3 DNA is TGCGCCAGCAGCTTGGGGGACAGGGACTATGGC. It specifies CASSLGDRDYG. The whole CDR3 sequence is CASSLGDRDYGYTF.

In the case of this clone: The CDR3 end falls 3 residues outside the read, so it is completed with the germline J gene. V usage is TRBV7-2 and J usage is TRBJ1-2; D remains ambiguous. CDR3 length: 15 residues. In germline, CDR1 is SGHTA, CDR2 FQGNSA. Incomplete CDR3 DNA: TGTGCCAGCAGCTTAGGGACTAGTGGTGGATACGAC. The encoded protein is CASSLGTSGGYD. The CDR3 as a whole reads CASSLGTSGGYDYTF.

A remark on this clone: Read sequence stops 3 residues before the CDR3 end, and the germline J gene provides the missing end. V is TRBV4-2 and J is TRBJ2-7, with D hard to call. CDR1 and CDR2 (germline): LGHNA, YNFKEQ. Trimming cost V 0 bases and J 1 base, with 10 bases left between them. CDR3 size: 15 residues. The CDR3 protein is CASSQEWAASYEQYF. The DNA read from the CDR3 is TGTGCCAGCAGCCAAGAATGGGCTGCGTCCTACGAG.

As regards this clone: The read comes to an end 3 residues before the CDR3 does, leaving the germline J gene to fill in the end. The chain uses TRBV6-1 and TRBJ2-6; 9 bases are shared with TRBD1. The V gene's germline CDR1 is MNHNS and CDR2 SASEGT. CDR3 size: 19 residues. Unmatched junction bases numbered 9, after V lost 2 bases and J lost 1 base. CDR3 protein: CASSEIETGGFSGANVLTF. Partial CDR3 DNA: TGTGCCAGCAGTGAAATTGAGACAGGGGGTTTTTCTGGGGCCAACGTC.

This clone ranks as medium-sized in terms of frequency. With the read ending 3 residues before the CDR3 end, the germline J gene is used to fill in that end. The chain joins TRBV14 to TRBJ2-7, with D unclear. Trimming left V 3 bases short and J 4 bases short, with 7 bases between. CDR1 is SGHDN, CDR2 FVKESK, per germline. The CDR3 runs to 12 residues. CDR3 sequence reads: CASSHQGYEQYF. The DNA read from the CDR3 is TGTGCCAGCAGCCATCAAGGTTACGAG. Together with reference TRBV14 and TRBJ2-7, the CDR3 gives the full variable domain: EAGVTQFPSHSVIEKGQTVTLRCDPISGHDNLYWYRRVMGKEIKFLLHFVKESKQDESGMPNNRFLAERTGGTYSTLKVQPAELEDSGVYFCASSHQGYEQYFGPGTRLTVT.

With regard to this clone: From the germline J gene comes the end of the CDR3, since the read stops 3 residues before it. The chain links TRBV5-1 to TRBJ2-3, with 7 bases aligning to TRBD1. Germline assignment: CDR1 SGHRS and CDR2 YFSETQ. The length of the CDR3 is 14 residues. The sequenced CDR3 bases are TGCGCCAGCAGCTTCACAGGGGATCAAGAGACG. It codes for CASSFTGDQET. The CDR3, in full, reads CASSFTGDQETQYF.

The sequenced part of the CDR3 DNA is TGCGCCAGCAGCCCCAGGGATGAG. The encoded protein is CASSPRDE. The whole CDR3 reads CASSPRDEQFF. The J gene is TRBJ2-1, the V gene TRBV5-1; possibly TRBD1 for D (5 bases). From the germline J gene comes the end of the CDR3, since the read stops 3 residues before it. Germline V lookup: CDR1 SGHRS, CDR2 YFSETQ. This CDR3 has 11 residues. The V end was cut by 4 bases, the J end by 8 bases, with 7 bases between.

The CDR3 spells CASSFPRGTGELFF. The sequenced CDR3 bases are TGTGCCAGCAGCTTCCCCAGAGGGACCGGGGAG. The rearrangement joins TRBV11-2 to TRBJ2-2; D is perhaps TRBD2 (5 bases). Sequencing ends 3 residues short of the CDR3 end; the germline J gene provides the rest. V lost 3 bases and J lost 5, with 10 bases in between. This CDR3 region has 14 residues. The germline CDR1 and CDR2 sequences are SGHAT and FQNNGV. Drawing the rest from reference TRBV11-2 and TRBJ2-2, the complete variable domain is EAGVAQSPRYKIIEKRQSVAFWCNPISGHATLYWYQQILGQGPKLLIQFQNNGVVDDSQLPKDRFSAERLKGVDSTLKIQPAKLEDSAVYLCASSFPRGTGELFFGEGSRLTVL.

The CDR3: CASSEFEGISYNEQFF. CDR3 bases read: TGTGCCAGCAGTGAATTTGAGGGGATCTCCTACAATGAG. This chain uses TRBV6-1 with TRBJ2-1; D is possibly TRBD1 or TRBD2 (5 bases each). The read terminates 3 residues before the CDR3 end, so the remaining end is supplied by the germline J gene. Per germline, CDR1 MNHNS and CDR2 SASEGT. V lost 2 bases to trimming and J lost 0 bases, with 11 bases between them. This CDR3 spans 16 amino acids.

For this clone: Read coverage stops 3 residues before the CDR3 terminus; the germline J gene supplies the remainder. The chain joins TRBV3-1 (or the pseudogene TRBV3-2) to TRBJ2-2; D is possibly TRBD1 (5 bases). The CDR3 totals 14 residues. Germline V lookup: CDR1 LGHDT, CDR2 YNNKEL (reference sequence). V shed 0 bases and J shed 7 bases, with 9 bases lying between them. CDR3: CASSQDLGHGELFF. The CDR3 bases that were read are TGTGCCAGCAGCCAAGATTTGGGGCACGGGGAG.

Worth noting for this clone: From the germline J gene comes the end of the CDR3, since the read stops 3 residues before it. The V gene is TRBV6-2 or TRBV6-3, the J gene TRBJ1-5, with D tentatively TRBD1 (6 bases). This CDR3 has 14 residues. In germline, CDR1 is MNHEY, CDR2 SVGEGT. Trimming cost V 4 bases and J 5 bases, with 12 bases left between them. This CDR3 reads CASSSGGGHQPQHF. The sequenced CDR3 bases are TGTGCCAGCAGTTCGGGTGGGGGCCATCAGCCC.